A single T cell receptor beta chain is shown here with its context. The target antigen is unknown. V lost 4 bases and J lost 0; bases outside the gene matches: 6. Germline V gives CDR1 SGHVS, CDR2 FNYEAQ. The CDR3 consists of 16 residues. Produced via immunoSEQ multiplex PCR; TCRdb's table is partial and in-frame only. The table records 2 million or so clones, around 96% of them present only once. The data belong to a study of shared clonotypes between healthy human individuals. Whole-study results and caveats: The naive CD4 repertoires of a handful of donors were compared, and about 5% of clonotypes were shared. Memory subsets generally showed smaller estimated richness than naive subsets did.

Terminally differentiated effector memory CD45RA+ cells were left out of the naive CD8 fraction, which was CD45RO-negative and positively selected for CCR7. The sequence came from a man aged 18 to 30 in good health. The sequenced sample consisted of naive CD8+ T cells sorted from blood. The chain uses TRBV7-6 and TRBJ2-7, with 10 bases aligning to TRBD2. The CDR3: CASSSPSSGSSYEQYF. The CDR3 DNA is TGTGCCAGCAGCTCCCCATCTAGCGGGAGCTCCTACGAGCAGTACTTC.